This T cell receptor (beta chain) was sequenced during a study of blood T cell repertoires in COVID-19. The wider study: Some COVID-19 samples were acute and others convalescent; all came from the United States, Italy and Spain. T cells, B-cell-depleted T cells, or PBMCs provided the cDNA or gDNA that served as material.

Assay used: immunoSEQ multiplex PCR; TCRdb lists only in-frame clones, some missing. In the table there are about 260,000 clones, more than 70% of which are singletons. Enrolled through a virtual design, the participants were between about 18 and 89 years of age and came from fewer than 30 US areas. Cohort placement rested on clinical history that participants reported themselves. The sequence was obtained from a woman aged 45-59 years who had recovered from COVID-19. The sample consisted of PBMCs or T cells enriched from blood (not recorded which).

CDR3 coding DNA: TGCGCCAGCAGCCGGGGACAGGGGGCGAACACCATATATTTT. This codes for CASSRGQGANTIYF. This sequence joins TRBV4-1 and TRBJ1-3; 12 bases fit TRBD1. Losses at the gene ends were 4 bases for V and 7 bases for J; bases not matched to a gene: 2. The CDR3 has 14 amino acids. The germline V gene has CDR1 MGHRA and CDR2 YSYEKL.